The next 31 T cell receptor beta chains were all read from a single sample in a study of blood T cells in healthy people across ages. Primed by a sample-barcoded 5' primer and a J-beta primer mix, a second PCR proceeded for about 6 to 11 cycles. MiXCR, applied by TCRdb to the 5' RACE reads, yields one record per CDR3 protein. The data show some 1.8 million distinct CDR3 sequences, 39% seen once. Sequenced material: blood. These receptor sequences come from a human donor in good health.

This clonotype showed up just a few times. The CDR3 bases are TGTGCCAGCAGCTTATACGGGGGGCCGGGAAATGAGCAGTTCTTC. Residues: CASSLYGGPGNEQFF. The rearrangement links TRBV7-2 to TRBJ2-1, with a tentative D call TRBD2 (7 bases). V was cut by 2 bases and J by 7 bases, with 15 bases left in between. The CDR3 contains 15 residues. CDR1 and CDR2 from the germline V gene are SGHTA and FQGNSA.

The chain is built from TRBV28 and TRBJ1-5; no clear D gene. Germline loops: CDR1 MDHEN, CDR2 SYDVKM. Between the trimmed V and J ends, which lost 7 bases and 3 bases, there was a span of 13 bases. CDR3 length: 14 residues. DNA of the CDR3: TGTGCCAGCAATCTTCCTAGGCCCAATCAGCCCCAGCATTTT. It specifies CASNLPRPNQPQHF.

The chain employs TRBV20-1 and TRBJ1-5, with a possible D match to TRBD1 (5 bases). Germline loops: CDR1 DFQATT, CDR2 SNEGSKA (reference sequence). CDR3 length: 13 residues. V was shortened by 3 bases and J by 5 bases, with 11 bases between the two germline ends. The CDR3 spells CSARGEVDQPQHF. The CDR3 bases are TGCAGTGCTAGGGGGGAGGTGGATCAGCCCCAGCATTTT.

This clonotype was counted many times. The rearrangement joins TRBV18 to TRBJ2-7, with no clear D. CDR1 is KGHSH and CDR2 is LQKENI in the germline V gene. V lost 1 base and J 5 bases, leaving 6 bases between the germline ends. The CDR3 length is 12 residues. Here the CDR3 DNA reads TGTGCCAGCTCACCACTTGGGGACGAGCAGTACTTC. It translates to CASSPLGDEQYF.

The chain carries TRBV4-1 and TRBJ1-5; TRBD1 might be the D (6 bases). The CDR3 extends over 17 amino acids. The V and J ends lost 0 bases and 5 bases respectively, with 17 bases between them. The germline gives CDR1 MGHRA, CDR2 YSYEKL. CDR3 nucleotide sequence: TGCGCCAGCAGCCAAGATGGAAACAGGGAGGTTGATCAGCCCCAGCATTTT. Protein product: CASSQDGNREVDQPQHF.

The gene calls are TRBV7-9 and TRBJ1-1; 8 nucleotides line up with TRBD1. The germline gives CDR1 SEHNR, CDR2 FQNEAQ (reference sequence). V gave up 6 bases and J gave up 5 bases; unmatched junction bases: 11. The CDR3 length is 15 residues. CDR3 sequence reads: CASRPSQGAETEAFF. In nucleotides, the CDR3 is TGTGCCAGCAGACCGTCCCAGGGGGCGGAAACTGAAGCTTTCTTT.

The chain employs TRBV4-2 and TRBJ1-2; TRBD1 matches 9 bases. The ends lost 2 bases at V and 5 bases at J; junction bases unmatched: 6. Germline assignment: CDR1 LGHNA and CDR2 YNFKEQ. The CDR3 covers 15 residues. The CDR3 coding sequence is TGTGCCAGCAGCCAAACCGACAGGGGGGGTTATGGCTACACCTTC. Its protein product is CASSQTDRGGYGYTF.

This clonotype has a count of ten or more. The chain carries TRBV7-3 and TRBJ2-3; a possible D gene is TRBD2 (7 bases). The CDR3 runs to 15 residues. Germline CDR1 and CDR2: SGHTA and FQGTGA. The V end was cut by 2 bases, the J end by 0 bases, with 9 bases between. DNA of the CDR3: TGTGCCAGCAGCTTAGAGGGGGGGAGCACAGATACGCAGTATTTT. This encodes CASSLEGGSTDTQYF.

The chain carries TRBV21-1 and TRBJ2-6; the table's D call, TRBD1, was not checked against the DNA. TRBV21-1 is a recognized pseudogene. This CDR3 spans 21 amino acids. The CDR3 here is CASSLDCKLGRGLSGANVLTF. The CDR3 DNA is TGTGCCAGCAGCCTGGATTGTAAGCTGGGACGGGGACTCTCTGGGGCCAACGTCCTGACTTTC.

The rearrangement uses TRBV2 and TRBJ1-2, with 11 bases matching TRBD1. After removal of 8 bases from V and 6 bases from J, the junction contained 8 bases not matched to a gene. Germline V lookup: CDR1 SNHLY, CDR2 FYNNEI. CDR3 length: 14 amino acids. The chain's CDR3 is CASVGTGGYDGYTF. The CDR3 region has the DNA TGTGCCAGCGTGGGGACAGGGGGATACGATGGCTACACCTTC.

A few counts support this clonotype. The V gene is TRBV7-9, the J gene TRBJ1-4, with 7 bases identical to TRBD1. V dropped 4 bases and J dropped 2; count of bases not matched to a gene: 7. The CDR3 is 16 amino acids. The germline gives CDR1 SEHNR, CDR2 FQNEAQ (reference sequence). CDR3 sequence: CASSSGQAWTNEKLFF. CDR3 in DNA: TGTGCCAGCAGCTCCGGACAGGCATGGACTAATGAAAAACTGTTTTTT.

The chain links TRBV20-1 to TRBJ2-1, with 12 positions matching TRBD2. This CDR3 contains 13 residues. CDR1 is DFQATT and CDR2 is SNEGSKA in the germline V gene (reference sequence). V gave up 6 bases and J gave up 6 bases; unmatched junction bases: 3. The CDR3 is CSAGLAGPNEQFF. Written as DNA, the CDR3 is TGCAGTGCAGGACTAGCGGGACCCAATGAGCAGTTCTTC.

This chain uses TRBV6-2 or TRBV6-3 with TRBJ1-1; no definite D call. The germline V and J ends were trimmed by 5 bases and 0 bases, with 19 bases remaining between them. This CDR3 has 17 residues. CDR1 and CDR2 (germline): MNHEY, SVGEGT. Here the CDR3 reads CASSLIPGSGVNTEAFF. The CDR3 DNA sequence: TGTGCCAGCAGTCTAATTCCGGGGTCCGGAGTGAACACTGAAGCTTTCTTT.

This clonotype has only a few counts. CDR3 bases: TGTGCCAGCAGCTTAGGAACCTACAGTGCGGGCAATGAGCAGTTCTTC. This encodes CASSLGTYSAGNEQFF. J is TRBJ2-1 and V is TRBV7-6; a weak D match, TRBD2 (5 bases). The CDR3 is 16 amino acids. Germline V lookup: CDR1 SGHVS, CDR2 FNYEAQ. Trimming removed 1 base at V and 6 bases at J, with 16 bases between.

The CDR3 reads CASSPLALLSDEQFF. DNA for the CDR3: TGTGCCAGCAGCCCCCTAGCTTTACTCAGCGATGAGCAGTTCTTC. This chain joins TRBV12-3 or TRBV12-4 and TRBJ2-1; possible D gene TRBD2, 5 bases. The CDR3 loop spans 15 amino acids. The V and J ends lost 6 bases and 8 bases respectively, with 20 bases between them.

In this sample, this clonotype turned up a few times. V is TRBV7-3 and J is TRBJ1-6; D ambiguous. V lost 2 bases and J 10 bases, leaving 9 bases between the germline ends. CDR1 is SGHTA, CDR2 FQGTGA, per germline. The CDR3 sequence is 13 residues long. This chain's CDR3 is CASSLHLRSPLHF. Here the CDR3 DNA reads TGTGCCAGCAGCTTACATCTTAGATCACCCCTCCACTTT.

This clonotype was seen once. V gene TRBV28 combines with J gene TRBJ1-5; possibly TRBD1 for D (5 bases). Germline loops: CDR1 MDHEN, CDR2 SYDVKM. The CDR3 runs 16 residues. The ends were cut back, 3 bases at V and 5 bases at J, with 17 bases in the middle. CDR3 nucleotide sequence: TGTGCCAGCAGTTTGCCGCGATTCGAAGGGGATCAGCCCCAGCATTTT. This encodes CASSLPRFEGDQPQHF.

This chain connects TRBV12-3 or TRBV12-4 to TRBJ1-3; D not resolved. V shed 2 bases and J shed 11 bases, with 16 bases lying between them. This CDR3 contains 14 residues. The CDR3: CASSLRQAAVSIYF. The CDR3, as DNA: TGTGCCAGCAGTTTAAGGCAGGCAGCTGTATCCATATATTTT.

This chain links TRBV10-3 with TRBJ1-4; 7 nucleotides match TRBD1. The CDR3 totals 12 residues. The germline V gene encodes CDR1 ENHRY and CDR2 SYGVKD. Trimming at V came to 6 bases and at J to 13 bases, leaving 8 bases not matched to a gene. CDR3 residues: CAISLDRVGLFF. DNA of the CDR3: TGTGCCATCAGCCTCGACAGGGTCGGACTGTTTTTT.

This clonotype was seen a handful of times. This chain joins TRBV20-1 and TRBJ2-3; TRBD2 agrees at 12 bases. Germline lookup yields CDR1 DFQATT and CDR2 SNEGSKA (reference sequence). After removal of 5 bases from V and 3 bases from J, the junction contained 3 bases not matched to a gene. The length of the CDR3 is 14 residues. The CDR3 DNA follows: TGCAGTGCTTTACTAGCGGGGGGAACAGATACGCAGTATTTT. Its protein is CSALLAGGTDTQYF.

This clonotype has just a few counts. The CDR3 DNA sequence: TGTGCCAGCAGTTTGCGAGGGAGCAACAATGAGCAGTTCTTC. Translated, it gives CASSLRGSNNEQFF. The genes are TRBV27 and TRBJ2-1; D perhaps matches TRBD2 (5 bases). Trimming pared 3 bases from V and 5 bases from J, leaving 11 bases between. The length of the CDR3 is 14 residues. Per the germline V gene, CDR1 is MNHEY and CDR2 is SMNVEV (reference sequence).

The sample holds one count of this clonotype. In DNA form, the CDR3 reads TGTGCCACCAGTGATCTCGGCGACGGTCGGTTCCAGTTCTTC. Its translation is CATSDLGDGRFQFF. This chain links TRBV24-1 with TRBJ2-1; no clear D. V was clipped by 3 bases and J by 13 bases, with 18 bases between them. The CDR3 runs 14 residues. Germline CDR1 is KGHDR and CDR2 is SFDVKD.

This clonotype turned up a few times. The CDR3 nucleotides read TGTGCCAGCAGCGACCCGCCGGGGGGGAGGCCCTACGAGCAGTACTTC. This encodes CASSDPPGGRPYEQYF. This rearrangement joins TRBV11-1 to TRBJ2-7; 8 bases are shared with TRBD2. CDR3 length equals 16 residues. The germline V gene encodes CDR1 SGHAT and CDR2 FQDESV (reference sequence). J was trimmed by 2 bases and V by 5 bases; bases with no gene match: 11.

The genes are TRBV3-1 and TRBJ1-2, with 7 bases that match TRBD1. J was trimmed by 7 bases and V by 1 base; bases with no gene match: 6. CDR1 and CDR2 (germline): LGHDT, YNNKEL (reference sequence). This CDR3 contains 14 residues. CDR3 in amino acids: CASSQAGGGSGYTF. CDR3 nucleotides: TGTGCCAGCAGCCAAGCAGGAGGGGGCAGTGGCTACACCTTC.

This clonotype was observed a handful of times. J is TRBJ2-5 and V is TRBV20-1, with a tentative D call TRBD1 (6 bases). The CDR3 is 13 amino acids. V lost 7 bases to trimming and J lost 3 bases, with 15 bases between them. Germline CDR1 is DFQATT and CDR2 is SNEGSKA (reference sequence). Written as DNA, the CDR3 is TGCAGTGGCGTGAAAGGGGGAGAAGAGACCCAGTACTTC. It translates to CSGVKGGEETQYF.

The V call is TRBV7-3, the J call TRBJ2-1; 7 bases agree with TRBD2. The V and J ends lost 1 base and 8 bases, in that order; junction bases with no gene match: 17. The CDR3 spans 18 residues. Germline lookup yields CDR1 SGHTA and CDR2 FQGTGA. The CDR3 spells CASSLNAPRGLRSDEQFF. CDR3 in DNA: TGTGCCAGCAGCTTAAATGCCCCGCGGGGGTTGAGAAGTGATGAGCAGTTCTTC.

V gene TRBV7-9 combines with J gene TRBJ1-3; TRBD1 agrees at 8 bases. This CDR3 region has 17 residues. J gave up 4 bases and V 10 bases, and 18 bases lay outside the gene matches. Germline CDR1 and CDR2: SEHNR and FQNEAQ (reference sequence). The CDR3 spells CATNSGTGPFSGNTIYF. DNA of the CDR3: TGTGCCACCAATTCCGGGACAGGCCCTTTCTCGGGAAACACCATATATTTT.

The chain is built from TRBV5-1 and TRBJ2-1; D may be TRBD1 or TRBD2 (6 bases each). Trimming took off 2 bases at V and 7 bases at J, with 16 bases between the two ends. Per the germline V gene, CDR1 is SGHRS and CDR2 is YFSETQ. CDR3 length: 15 residues. DNA for the CDR3: TGCGCCAGCAGCTTAATGAGTGGGGGGCGGAATGAGCAGTTCTTC. Protein product: CASSLMSGGRNEQFF.

This chain connects TRBV9 to TRBJ1-5; a weak D match, TRBD1 (5 bases). Germline CDR1 SGDLS, CDR2 YYNGEE. V was trimmed by 4 bases and J by 4 bases, leaving 15 bases between them. The CDR3 totals 15 residues. CDR3 in DNA: TGTGCCAGCAGCACCCGGGACTTTCCTAATCAGCCCCAGCATTTT. Translation gives CASSTRDFPNQPQHF.

The chain couples TRBV18 to TRBJ2-3; TRBD1 agrees at 8 bases. In germline, CDR1 is KGHSH, CDR2 LQKENI. The CDR3 totals 16 residues. With V trimmed by 3 bases and J by 1 base, 6 bases remained unmatched. CDR3 loop: CASSPRPGQGTDTQYF. The CDR3 DNA sequence: TGTGCCAGCTCACCGCGTCCGGGACAGGGCACAGATACGCAGTATTTT.

There are a few counts of this clonotype. V gene TRBV5-6 combines with J gene TRBJ2-5, with unresolved D. This CDR3 has 11 amino acids. The V and J ends lost 4 bases and 4 bases respectively, with 5 bases between them. The germline V gene has CDR1 SGHDT and CDR2 YYEEEE. CDR3 sequence reads: CASSRSETQYF. CDR3 coding DNA: TGTGCCAGCAGCCGCTCAGAGACCCAGTACTTC.